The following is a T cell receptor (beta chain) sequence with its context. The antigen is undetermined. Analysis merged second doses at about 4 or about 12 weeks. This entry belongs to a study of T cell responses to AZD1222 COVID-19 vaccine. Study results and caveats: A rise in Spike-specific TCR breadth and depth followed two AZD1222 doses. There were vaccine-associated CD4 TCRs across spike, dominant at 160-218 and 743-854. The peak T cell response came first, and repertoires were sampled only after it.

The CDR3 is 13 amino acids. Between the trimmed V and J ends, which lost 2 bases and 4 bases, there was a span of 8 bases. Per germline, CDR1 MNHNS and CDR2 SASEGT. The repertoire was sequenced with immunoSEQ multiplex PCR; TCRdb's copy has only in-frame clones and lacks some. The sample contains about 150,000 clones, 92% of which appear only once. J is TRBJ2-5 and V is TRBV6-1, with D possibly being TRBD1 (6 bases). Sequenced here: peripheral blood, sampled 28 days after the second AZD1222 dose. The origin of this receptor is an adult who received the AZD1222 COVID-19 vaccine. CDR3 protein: CASSERGRETQYF. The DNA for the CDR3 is TGTGCCAGCAGTGAAAGGGGGAGAGAGACCCAGTACTTC.